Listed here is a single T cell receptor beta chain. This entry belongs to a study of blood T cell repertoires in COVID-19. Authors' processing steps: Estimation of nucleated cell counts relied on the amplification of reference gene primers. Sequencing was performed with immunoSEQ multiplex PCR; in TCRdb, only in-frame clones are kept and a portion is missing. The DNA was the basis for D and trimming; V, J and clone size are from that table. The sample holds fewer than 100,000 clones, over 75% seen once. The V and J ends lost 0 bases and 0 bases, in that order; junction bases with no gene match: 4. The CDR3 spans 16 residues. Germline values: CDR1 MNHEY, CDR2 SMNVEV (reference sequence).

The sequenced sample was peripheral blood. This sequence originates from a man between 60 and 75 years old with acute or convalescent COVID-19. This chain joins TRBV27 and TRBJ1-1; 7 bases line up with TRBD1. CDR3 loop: CASSLSPTGVNTEAFF. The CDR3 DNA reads TGTGCCAGCAGTTTATCGCCAACAGGGGTGAACACTGAAGCTTTCTTT.